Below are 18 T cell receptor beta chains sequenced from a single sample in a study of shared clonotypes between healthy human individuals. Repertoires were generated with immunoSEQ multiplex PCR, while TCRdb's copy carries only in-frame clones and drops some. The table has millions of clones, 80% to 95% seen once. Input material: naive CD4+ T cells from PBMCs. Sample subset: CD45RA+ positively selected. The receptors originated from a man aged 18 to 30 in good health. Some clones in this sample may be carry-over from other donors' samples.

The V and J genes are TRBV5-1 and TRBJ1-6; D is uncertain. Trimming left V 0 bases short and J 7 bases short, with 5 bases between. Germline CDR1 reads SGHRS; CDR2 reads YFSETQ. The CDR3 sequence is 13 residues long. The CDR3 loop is CASSLVTNSPLHF. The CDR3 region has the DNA TGCGCCAGCAGCTTGGTGACGAATTCACCCCTCCACTTT.

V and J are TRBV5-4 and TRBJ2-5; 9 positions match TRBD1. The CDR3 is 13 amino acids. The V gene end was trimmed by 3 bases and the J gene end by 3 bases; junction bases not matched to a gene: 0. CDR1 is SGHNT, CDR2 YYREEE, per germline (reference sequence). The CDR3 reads CASSWDREETQYF. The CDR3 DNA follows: TGTGCCAGCAGCTGGGACAGGGAAGAGACCCAGTACTTC.

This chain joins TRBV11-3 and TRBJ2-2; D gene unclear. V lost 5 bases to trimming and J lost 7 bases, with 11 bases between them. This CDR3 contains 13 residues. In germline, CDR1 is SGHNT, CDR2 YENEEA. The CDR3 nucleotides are TGTGCCAGCAGCCTCAAAAGGCACGGGGAGCTGTTTTTT. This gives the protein CASSLKRHGELFF.

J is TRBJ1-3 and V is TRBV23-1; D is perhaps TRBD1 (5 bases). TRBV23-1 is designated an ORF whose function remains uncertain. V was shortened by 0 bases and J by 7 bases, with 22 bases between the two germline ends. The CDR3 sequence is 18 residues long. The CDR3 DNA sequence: TGCGCCAGCAGTCAATCTCGTCGCAGGGCTAATGGCCGGAACACCATATATTTT. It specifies CASSQSRRRANGRNTIYF.

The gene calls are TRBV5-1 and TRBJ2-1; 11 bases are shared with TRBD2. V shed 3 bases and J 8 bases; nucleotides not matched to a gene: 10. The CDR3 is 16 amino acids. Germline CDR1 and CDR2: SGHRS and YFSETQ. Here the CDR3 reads CASSSGSGRASHEQFF. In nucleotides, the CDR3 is TGCGCCAGCAGCTCGGGTAGCGGGAGGGCCTCGCATGAGCAGTTCTTC.

CDR3 sequence reads: CASSLSQSYGYTF. CDR3 coding DNA: TGTGCCAGCAGTTTATCGCAGTCCTATGGCTACACCTTC. The chain employs TRBV27 and TRBJ1-2; D is uncertain. Trimming cost V 0 bases and J 4 bases, with 6 bases left between them. The CDR3 loop spans 13 amino acids. The germline V gene has CDR1 MNHEY and CDR2 SMNVEV (reference sequence).

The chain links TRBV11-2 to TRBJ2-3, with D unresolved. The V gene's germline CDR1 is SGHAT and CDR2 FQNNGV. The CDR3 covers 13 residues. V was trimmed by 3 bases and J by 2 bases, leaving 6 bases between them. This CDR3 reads CASSLQLTDTQYF. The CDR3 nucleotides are TGTGCCAGCAGCTTGCAGCTCACAGATACGCAGTATTTT.

CDR3 nucleotides: TGTGCCAGCAGTTACGGATCGGGCTCTGGGGCCAACGTCCTGACTTTC. Encoded protein: CASSYGSGSGANVLTF. The genes are TRBV6-6 and TRBJ2-6; no definite D call. The CDR3 has 16 amino acids. Deletions cut 2 bases from V and 0 bases from J, with 8 bases between. CDR1 MNHNY and CDR2 SVGAGI come from the germline V gene (reference sequence).

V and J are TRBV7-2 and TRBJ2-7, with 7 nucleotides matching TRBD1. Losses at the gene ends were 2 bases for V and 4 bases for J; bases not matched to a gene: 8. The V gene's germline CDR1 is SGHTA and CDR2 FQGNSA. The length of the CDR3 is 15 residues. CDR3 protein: CASSLKGQGVYEQYF. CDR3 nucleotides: TGTGCCAGCAGCTTAAAAGGTCAGGGGGTATACGAGCAGTACTTC.

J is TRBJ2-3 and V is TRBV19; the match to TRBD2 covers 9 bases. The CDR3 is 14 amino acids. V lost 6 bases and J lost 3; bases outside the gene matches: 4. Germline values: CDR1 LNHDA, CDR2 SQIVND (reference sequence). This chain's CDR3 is CASSLGLATDTQYF. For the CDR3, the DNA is TGTGCCAGTAGCCTCGGACTAGCGACAGATACGCAGTATTTT.

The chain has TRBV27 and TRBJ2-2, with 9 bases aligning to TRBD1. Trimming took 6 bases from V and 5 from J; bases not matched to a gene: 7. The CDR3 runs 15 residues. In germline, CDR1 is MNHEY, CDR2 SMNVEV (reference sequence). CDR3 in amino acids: CASSRRDRDTGELFF. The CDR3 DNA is TGTGCCAGCAGCCGAAGGGACAGGGATACCGGGGAGCTGTTTTTT.

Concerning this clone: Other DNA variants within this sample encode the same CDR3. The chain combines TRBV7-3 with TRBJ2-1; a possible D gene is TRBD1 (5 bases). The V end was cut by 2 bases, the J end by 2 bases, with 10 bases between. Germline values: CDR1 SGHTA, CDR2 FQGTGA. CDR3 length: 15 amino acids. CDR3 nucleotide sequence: TGTGCCAGCAGCTTACAGGGTGGGACCTACAATGAGCAGTTCTTC. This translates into CASSLQGGTYNEQFF. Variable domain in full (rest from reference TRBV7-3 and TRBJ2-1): GAGVSQTPSNKVTEKGKYVELRCDPISGHTALYWYRQSLGQGPEFLIYFQGTGAADDSGLPNDRFFAVRPEGSVSTLKIQRTERGDSAVYLCASSLQGGTYNEQFFGPGTRLTVL.

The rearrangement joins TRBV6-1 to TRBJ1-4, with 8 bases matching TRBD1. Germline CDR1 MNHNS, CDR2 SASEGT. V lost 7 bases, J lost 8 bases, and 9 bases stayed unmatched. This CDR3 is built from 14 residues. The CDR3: CASNEDRVVEKLFF. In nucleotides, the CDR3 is TGTGCCAGCAACGAGGACAGGGTAGTCGAAAAACTGTTTTTT.

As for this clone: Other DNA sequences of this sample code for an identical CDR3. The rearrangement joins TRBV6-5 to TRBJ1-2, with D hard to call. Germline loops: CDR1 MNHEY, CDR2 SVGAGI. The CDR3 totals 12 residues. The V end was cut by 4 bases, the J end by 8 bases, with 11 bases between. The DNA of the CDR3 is TGTGCCAGCAGTTCTGGAGGCTACGGCTACACCTTC. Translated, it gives CASSSGGYGYTF.

The CDR3, as DNA: TGTGCCAGCAGCCCCCAGCGATTCCGGTCGTCCGAGCAGTACTTC. Translation: CASSPQRFRSSEQYF. This chain connects TRBV11-2 to TRBJ2-7; D gene unclear. The CDR3 totals 15 residues. Germline-derived CDR1 and CDR2 are SGHAT and FQNNGV. The germline V and J ends were trimmed by 5 bases and 6 bases, with 20 bases remaining between them.

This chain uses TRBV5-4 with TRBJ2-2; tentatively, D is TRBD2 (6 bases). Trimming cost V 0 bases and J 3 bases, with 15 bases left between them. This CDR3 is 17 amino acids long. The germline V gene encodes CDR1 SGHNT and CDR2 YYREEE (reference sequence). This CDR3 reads CASSLVRGWDYTGELFF. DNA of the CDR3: TGTGCCAGCAGCTTGGTGAGGGGCTGGGACTACACCGGGGAGCTGTTTTTT. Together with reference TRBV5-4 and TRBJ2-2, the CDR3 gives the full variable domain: ETGVTQSPTHLIKTRGQQVTLRCSSQSGHNTVSWYQQALGQGPQFIFQYYREEENGRGNFPPRFSGLQFPNYSSELNVNALELDDSALYLCASSLVRGWDYTGELFFGEGSRLTVL.

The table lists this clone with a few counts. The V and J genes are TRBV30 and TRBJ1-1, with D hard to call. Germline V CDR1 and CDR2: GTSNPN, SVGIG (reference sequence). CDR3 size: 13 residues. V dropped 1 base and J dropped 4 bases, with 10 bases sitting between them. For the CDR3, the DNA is TGTGCCTGGAGTGAAGGAAGATCCACTGAAGCTTTCTTT. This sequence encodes CAWSEGRSTEAFF.

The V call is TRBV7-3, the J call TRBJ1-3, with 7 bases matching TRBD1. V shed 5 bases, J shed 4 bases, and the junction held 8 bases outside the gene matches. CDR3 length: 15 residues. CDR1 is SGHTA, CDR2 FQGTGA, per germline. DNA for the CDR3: TGTGCCAGCAGCCCATCAACAGGGGCCGGAAACACCATATATTTT. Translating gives CASSPSTGAGNTIYF.